This section outlines one T cell receptor (beta chain) sequence together with its context. Its antigen target is currently unknown. Per-nucleotide qualities are absent, and no much larger clonotype sits a single base away. These data belong to a study of shared clonotypes between healthy human individuals (dated by TCRdb to about 2020). Turning to the overall study: The cohort comprised two women and a few men aged 18 to 49 years. The study deeply sequenced blood TCR repertoires of five healthy adults to estimate repertoire size and the extent of clonotype sharing between individuals. Different laboratories and diverse techniques were used to prepare libraries and sequence TCR repertoires, to increase sequencing depth and limit assay-specific biases. Per donor, leukapheresis produced somewhere between about 0.94 and 10 billion PBMCs. The investigation overall reported the following: The small number of donors limited the genetic and exposure-history diversity represented. Sampling was limited to blood, and TCR repertoires in tissue likely differ from TCR repertoires in blood. Pairwise subsampling led to the expectation that sequencing depth would affect the degree of clonotype sharing among donors.

The donors were healthy, HIV-negative adults who had no recently reported acute infections or vaccinations. All donors were Caucasian adults living in Nashville, Tennessee, USA. For unsorted samples, 90 million or so PBMCs were counted, and genomic DNA was extracted using the QIAamp DNA Blood Mini kit. Blood was collected by leukapheresis, and PBMCs were isolated by Ficoll-Histopaque density gradient centrifugation and then cryopreserved in liquid nitrogen vapor phase. TCR CDR3 regions were amplified from genomic DNA by multiplex PCR using the deep immunoSEQ assay. For each cell subset, the extracted genomic DNA was distributed evenly across all wells of several immunoSEQ 96-well plates, and each plate served as one replicate. Each replicate PCR for unsorted PBMC received roughly 290 ng genomic DNA, equal to 30,000 to 35,000 T cell genomes. Ten immunoSEQ deep assay plates were used to sequence the unsorted PBMC genomic DNA. The purified libraries were quantified using a Qubit 3.0 fluorometer, sized with a Bioanalyzer 2100, and then quantified again using the KAPA Library Quantification kit. Every immunoSEQ 96-well plate was sequenced on a dedicated single-read 150-cycle Illumina NextSeq 550 flow cell. The paper's processing steps were these. Because the immunoSEQ output held only junctional sequences and lacked quality scores, the filtering could not match the filtering applied to full-length reads. To assign V/J genes and CDR3, sequences were annotated against IMGT germline references using PyIR, a Python wrapper for IgBLAST v1.9. Reads were filtered out if the reads had weak V/J assignments (E-value above 1e-6), no CDR3, stop codons, out-of-frame junctions, or ambiguous translated residues. V3J clonotypes were defined as sequences sharing an identical inferred V gene, J gene, and CDR3 amino acid sequence. To compute the percentage overlap between repertoires, the number of shared unique clonotypes was divided by the size of the smaller repertoire. Richness of each repertoire was evaluated using RTK rarefaction, the Chao1 estimator, and Recon v2.1 estimates of unobserved clonotypes. In its TCRdb copy, this immuneACCESS table keeps in-frame sequences only and misses some clones. Where compared with another copy, unresolved V genes explain less than half of these, and the others have no known cause. V, J and clone size were drawn from that table, and D and trimming were deduced from the DNA. The sample contains about 470,000 clones, about 76% of them found a single time. Together, the top ten hold 13% of the sample.

The germline V gene encodes CDR1 LNHDA and CDR2 SQIVND (reference sequence). Measured from the cysteine to the phenylalanine, the CDR3 is 11 residues long. CDR3 DNA only is kept here, 33 bases in frame from base 1. V is cut by 7 bases and J by 3 bases, and the space between the germline ends is 4 bases. This TCR was sampled from a woman aged 40-49 years in good health. Some clones in this sample may be carry-over from other donors' samples. The V gene is TRBV19 and the J gene is TRBJ2-1; the D gene cannot be named for sure. The sequenced sample was PBMCs. The DNA sequence is as follows: TGTGCCAGTAAGTACTACAATGAGCAGTTCTTC. It specifies CASKYYNEQFF.